Following are 6 T cell receptor beta chains from one sample sequenced in a study of T-cell memory formation after mild COVID-19. TCRdb itself ran the 5' RACE reads through MiXCR, one entry per CDR3 protein. The sample records around 390,000 distinct CDR3 sequences, more than 15% being singletons. The sample taken for sequencing was PBMCs or a T cell subset sorted from them (not recorded which). These receptors were collected from a man between 18 and 29 years old who had mild COVID-19 (a few samples of this study predate the infection). Cell type and time point are not known.

The chain recombines TRBV6-5 with TRBJ2-3, with 8 positions matching TRBD1. Looked up from germline, CDR1 is MNHEY and CDR2 is SVGAGI. The CDR3 is 15 residues long. The V segment lost 0 bases and the J segment 2 bases; nucleotides outside the gene matches: 1. The CDR3 region is CASSYSTGATDTQYF. CDR3 coding DNA: TGTGCCAGCAGTTACTCGACAGGGGCCACAGATACGCAGTATTTT.

The chain is built from TRBV2 and TRBJ2-5; D might be TRBD2 (7 bases). V lost 3 bases and J 0 bases, leaving 17 bases between the germline ends. The CDR3 has 17 amino acids. The germline V gene encodes CDR1 SNHLY and CDR2 FYNNEI. The CDR3: CASSDRGAESYQETQYF. The CDR3 DNA follows: TGTGCCAGCAGTGATCGGGGGGCCGAATCCTACCAAGAGACCCAGTACTTC.

This clonotype was observed at least ten times. J is TRBJ1-5 and V is TRBV20-1, with D perhaps TRBD1 (6 bases). Germline CDR1 is DFQATT and CDR2 is SNEGSKA (reference sequence). The length of the CDR3 is 13 residues. V was cut by 4 bases and J by 4 bases, with 11 bases left in between. Here the CDR3 DNA reads TGCAGTGCTATTCGACAGGTTAATCAGCCCCAGCATTTT. The encoded protein is CSAIRQVNQPQHF.

This clonotype has ten or more counts. The V gene is TRBV11-2, the J gene TRBJ2-7; D unresolved. Looked up from germline, CDR1 is SGHAT and CDR2 is FQNNGV. This CDR3 is 11 amino acids long. The germline V and J ends were trimmed by 5 bases and 3 bases, with 5 bases remaining between them. The CDR3: CASSVSYEQYF. The CDR3 coding sequence is TGTGCCAGCAGCGTCAGCTACGAGCAGTACTTC.

This clonotype was counted only a few times. J is TRBJ1-6 and V is TRBV12-3 or TRBV12-4; D remains unclear. The CDR3 is made up of 13 amino acids. The V end was cut by 3 bases, the J end by 6 bases, with 6 bases between. The CDR3 nucleotides are TGTGCCAGCAGTTTCCCTGTTAATTCACCCCTCCACTTT. Encoded protein: CASSFPVNSPLHF.

This chain uses TRBV4-2 with TRBJ2-3; 13 bases align to TRBD2. The CDR3 length is 18 residues. CDR1 and CDR2 from the germline V gene are LGHNA and YNFKEQ. With 5 bases clipped from V and 9 bases from J, the junction kept 17 bases outside the gene matches. CDR3 loop: CASSKNSGLAGLTRTQYF. Here the CDR3 DNA reads TGTGCCAGCAGCAAAAACTCGGGACTAGCGGGATTAACTAGGACGCAGTATTTT.